Below, one TCR beta chain is given with its context. This specimen comes from a study of shared clonotypes between healthy human individuals. The germline V gene has CDR1 SGHTA and CDR2 FQGNSA. There are 13 residues in the CDR3. Trimming cost V 6 bases and J 10 bases, with 16 bases left between them. Methods used by the authors: Junction-only sequences without quality scores were provided by ImmunoSEQ, so filtering was different. The data were produced by immunoSEQ multiplex PCR, yet TCRdb's version contains in-frame clones alone and is incomplete. The V and J calls and clone size come from that table; D and trimming were worked out from the DNA. The table has some 790,000 clones, 72% seen once.

The source material was memory CD4+ T cells sorted from blood. Indicated subset: CD45RA-negative fraction. This sequence joins TRBV7-2 and TRBJ1-5; perhaps TRBD1 as D (5 bases). This TCR was sampled from a woman in her thirties in good health. The CDR3 protein is CASRRTHSDPQHF. The DNA of the CDR3 is TGTGCCAGCAGAAGGACACACTCTGATCCCCAGCATTTT.